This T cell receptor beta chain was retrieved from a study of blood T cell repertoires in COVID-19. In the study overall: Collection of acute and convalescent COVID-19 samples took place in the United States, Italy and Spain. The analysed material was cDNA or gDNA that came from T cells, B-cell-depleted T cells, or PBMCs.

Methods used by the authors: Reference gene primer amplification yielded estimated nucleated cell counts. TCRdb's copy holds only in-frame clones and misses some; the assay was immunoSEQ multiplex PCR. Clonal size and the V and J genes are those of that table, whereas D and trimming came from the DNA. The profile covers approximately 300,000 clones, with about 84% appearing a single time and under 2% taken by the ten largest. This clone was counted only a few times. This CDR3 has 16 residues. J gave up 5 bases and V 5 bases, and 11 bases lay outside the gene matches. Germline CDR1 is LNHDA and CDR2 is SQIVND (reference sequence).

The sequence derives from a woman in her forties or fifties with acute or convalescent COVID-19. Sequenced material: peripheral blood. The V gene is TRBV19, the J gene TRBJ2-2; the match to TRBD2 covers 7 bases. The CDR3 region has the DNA TGTGCCAGTAGTTCCCTCGCGGGAGACCGGACCGGGGAGCTGTTTTTT. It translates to CASSSLAGDRTGELFF. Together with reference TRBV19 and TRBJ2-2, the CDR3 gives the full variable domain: DGGITQSPKYLFRKEGQNVTLSCEQNLNHDAMYWYRQDPGQGLRLIYYSQIVNDFQKGDIAEGYSVSREKKESFPLTVTSAQKNPTAFYLCASSSLAGDRTGELFFGEGSRLTVL.